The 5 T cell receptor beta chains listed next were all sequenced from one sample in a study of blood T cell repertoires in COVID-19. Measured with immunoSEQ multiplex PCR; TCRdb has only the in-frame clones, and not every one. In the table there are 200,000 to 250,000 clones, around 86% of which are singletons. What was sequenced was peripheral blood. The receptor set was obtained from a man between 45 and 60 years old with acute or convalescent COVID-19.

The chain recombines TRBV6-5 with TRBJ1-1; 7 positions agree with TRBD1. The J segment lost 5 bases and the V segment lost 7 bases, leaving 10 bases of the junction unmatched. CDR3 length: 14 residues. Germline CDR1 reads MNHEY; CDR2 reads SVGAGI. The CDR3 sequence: CASKGGPFGTEAFF. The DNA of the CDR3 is TGTGCCAGCAAAGGGGGCCCGTTCGGAACTGAAGCTTTCTTT.

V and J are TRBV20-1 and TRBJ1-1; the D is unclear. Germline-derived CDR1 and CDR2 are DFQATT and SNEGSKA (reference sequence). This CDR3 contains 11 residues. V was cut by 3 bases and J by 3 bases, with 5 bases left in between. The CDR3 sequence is CSASADTEAFF. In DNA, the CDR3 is TGCAGTGCTAGCGCGGACACTGAAGCTTTCTTT.

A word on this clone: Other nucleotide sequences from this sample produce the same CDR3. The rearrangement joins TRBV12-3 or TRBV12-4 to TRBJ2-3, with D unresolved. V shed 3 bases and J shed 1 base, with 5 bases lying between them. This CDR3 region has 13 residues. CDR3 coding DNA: TGTGCCAGCAGTTTGCAGGGCACAGATACGCAGTATTTT. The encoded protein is CASSLQGTDTQYF.

DNA for the CDR3: TGTGCCAGCAGCTCGGGACAGACGAGCTCCTATAATTCACCCCTCCACTTT. This codes for CASSSGQTSSYNSPLHF. This chain connects TRBV5-6 to TRBJ1-6; TRBD1 matches 7 bases. V lost 3 bases, J lost 0 bases, and 6 bases stayed unmatched. The CDR3 runs to 17 residues. From germline, CDR1 is SGHDT and CDR2 YYEEEE.

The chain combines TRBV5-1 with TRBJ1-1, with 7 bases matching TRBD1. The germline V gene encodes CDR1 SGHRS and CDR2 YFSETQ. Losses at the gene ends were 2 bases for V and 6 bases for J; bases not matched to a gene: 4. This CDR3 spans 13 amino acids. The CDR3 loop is CASSFRDSSEAFF. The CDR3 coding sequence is TGCGCCAGCAGCTTCCGGGACAGCTCTGAAGCTTTCTTT.